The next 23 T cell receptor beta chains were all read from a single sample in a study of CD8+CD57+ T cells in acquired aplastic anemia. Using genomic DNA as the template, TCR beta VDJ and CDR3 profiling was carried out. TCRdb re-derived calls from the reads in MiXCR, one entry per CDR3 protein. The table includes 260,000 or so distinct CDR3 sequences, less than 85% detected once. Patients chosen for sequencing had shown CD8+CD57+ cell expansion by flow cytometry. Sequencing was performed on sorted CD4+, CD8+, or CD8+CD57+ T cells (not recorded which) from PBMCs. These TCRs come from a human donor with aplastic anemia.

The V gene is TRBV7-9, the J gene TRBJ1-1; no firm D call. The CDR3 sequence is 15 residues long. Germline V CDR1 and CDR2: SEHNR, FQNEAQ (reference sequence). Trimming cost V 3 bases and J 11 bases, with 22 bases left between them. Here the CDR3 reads CASSFTSAMSSYAFF. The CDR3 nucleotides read TGTGCCAGCAGCTTTACTAGCGCAATGAGCAGTTATGCTTTCTTT.

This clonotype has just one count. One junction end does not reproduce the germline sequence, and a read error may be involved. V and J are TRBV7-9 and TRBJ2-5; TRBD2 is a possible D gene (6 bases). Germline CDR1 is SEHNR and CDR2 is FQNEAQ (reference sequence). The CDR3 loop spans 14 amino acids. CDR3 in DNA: TGTGCCACCAGCATTCGAAGCGGGCAGGAGACCGAGTACTTC. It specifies CATSIRSGQETEYF.

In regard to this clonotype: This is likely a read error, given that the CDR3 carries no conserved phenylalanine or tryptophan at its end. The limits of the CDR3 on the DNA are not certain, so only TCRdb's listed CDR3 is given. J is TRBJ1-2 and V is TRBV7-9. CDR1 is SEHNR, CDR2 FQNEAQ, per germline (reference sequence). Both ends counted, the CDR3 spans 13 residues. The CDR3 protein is CASSQDLAGGDTS.

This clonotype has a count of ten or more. The DNA of the CDR3 is TGTGCCAGCAGCTTACAGAGCGGGAAGGGTGGGGAGCAGTTCTTC. It specifies CASSLQSGKGGEQFF. The genes are TRBV7-9 and TRBJ2-1; 7 bases are shared with TRBD2. This CDR3 contains 15 residues. Germline CDR1 and CDR2: SEHNR and FQNEAQ (reference sequence). V was clipped by 2 bases and J by 10 bases; unmatched bases: 11.

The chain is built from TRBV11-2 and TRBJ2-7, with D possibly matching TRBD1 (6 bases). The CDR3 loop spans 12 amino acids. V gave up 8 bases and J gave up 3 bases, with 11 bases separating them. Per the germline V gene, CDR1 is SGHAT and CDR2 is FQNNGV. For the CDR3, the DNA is TGTGCCAGCGGAAAACAGGGCTACGAGCAGTACTTC. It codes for CASGKQGYEQYF. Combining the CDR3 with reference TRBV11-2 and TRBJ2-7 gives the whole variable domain EAGVAQSPRYKIIEKRQSVAFWCNPISGHATLYWYQQILGQGPKLLIQFQNNGVVDDSQLPKDRFSAERLKGVDSTLKIQPAKLEDSAVYLCASGKQGYEQYFGPGTRLTVT.

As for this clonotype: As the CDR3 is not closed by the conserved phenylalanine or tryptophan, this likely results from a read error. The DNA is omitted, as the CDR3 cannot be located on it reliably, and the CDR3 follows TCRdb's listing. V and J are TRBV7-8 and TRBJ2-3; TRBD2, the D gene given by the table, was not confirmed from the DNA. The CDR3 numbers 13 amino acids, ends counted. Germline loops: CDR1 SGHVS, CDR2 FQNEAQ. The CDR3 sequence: CASSLAGGAEKQY.

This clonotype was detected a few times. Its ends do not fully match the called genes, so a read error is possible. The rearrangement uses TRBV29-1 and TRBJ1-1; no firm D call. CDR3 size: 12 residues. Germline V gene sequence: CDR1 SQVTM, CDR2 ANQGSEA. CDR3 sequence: CSVEGRNTEAFF. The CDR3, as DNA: TGCAGCGTCGAAGGGAGGAACACTGAAGCTTTCTTT.

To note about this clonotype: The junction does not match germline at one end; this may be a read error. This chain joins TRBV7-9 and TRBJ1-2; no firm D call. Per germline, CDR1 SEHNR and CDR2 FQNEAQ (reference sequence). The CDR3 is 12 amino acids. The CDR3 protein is CASSLVPYGHTF. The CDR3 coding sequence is TGTGCCAGCAGCTTGGTACCCTATGGCCACACCTTC.

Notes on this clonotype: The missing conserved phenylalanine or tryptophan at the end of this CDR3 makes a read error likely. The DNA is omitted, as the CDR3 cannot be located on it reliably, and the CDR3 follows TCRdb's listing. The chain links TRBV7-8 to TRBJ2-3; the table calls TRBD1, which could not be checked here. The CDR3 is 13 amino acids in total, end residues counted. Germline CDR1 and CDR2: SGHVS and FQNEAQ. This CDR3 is CASSFQPDGTDLS.

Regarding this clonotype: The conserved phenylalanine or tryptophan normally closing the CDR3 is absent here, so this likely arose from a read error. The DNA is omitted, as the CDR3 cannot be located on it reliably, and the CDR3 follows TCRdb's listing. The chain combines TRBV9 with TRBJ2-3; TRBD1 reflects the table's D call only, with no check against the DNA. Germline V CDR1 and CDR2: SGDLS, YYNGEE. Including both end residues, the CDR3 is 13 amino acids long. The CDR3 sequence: CASSHWSTGANVL.

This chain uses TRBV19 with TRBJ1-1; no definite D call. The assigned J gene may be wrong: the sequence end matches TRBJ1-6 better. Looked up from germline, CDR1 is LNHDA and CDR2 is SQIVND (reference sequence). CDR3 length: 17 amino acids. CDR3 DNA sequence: TGTGCCAGTAGTATTAATCGGTTGGAGGAGTATAATTCACCCCTCCACTTT. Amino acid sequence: CASSINRLEEYNSPLHF.

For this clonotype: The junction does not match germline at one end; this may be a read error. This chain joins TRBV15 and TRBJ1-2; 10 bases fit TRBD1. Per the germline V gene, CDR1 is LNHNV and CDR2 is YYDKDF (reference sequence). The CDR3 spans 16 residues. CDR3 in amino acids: CATSRRDRGLDYTYGF. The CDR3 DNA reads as TGTGCCACCAGCAGACGGGACAGGGGCTTGGACTACACCTACGGCTTC.

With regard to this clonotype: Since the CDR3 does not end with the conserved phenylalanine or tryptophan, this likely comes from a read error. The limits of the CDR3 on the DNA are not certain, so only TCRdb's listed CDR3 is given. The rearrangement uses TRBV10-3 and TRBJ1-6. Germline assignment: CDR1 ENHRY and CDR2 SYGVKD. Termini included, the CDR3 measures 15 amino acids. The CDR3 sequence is CAISEKSGEQSNEKL.

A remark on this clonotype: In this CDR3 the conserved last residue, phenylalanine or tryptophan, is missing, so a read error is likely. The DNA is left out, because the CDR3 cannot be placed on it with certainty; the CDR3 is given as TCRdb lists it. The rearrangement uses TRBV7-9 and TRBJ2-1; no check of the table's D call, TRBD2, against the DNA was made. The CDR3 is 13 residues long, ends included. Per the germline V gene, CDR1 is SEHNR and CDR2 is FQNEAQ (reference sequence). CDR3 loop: CASSFESTGGRDV.

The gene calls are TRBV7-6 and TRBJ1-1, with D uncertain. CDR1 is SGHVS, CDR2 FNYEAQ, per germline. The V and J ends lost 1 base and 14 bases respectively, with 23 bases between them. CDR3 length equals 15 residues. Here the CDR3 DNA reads TGTGCCAGCAGCTTAGATCCGGCGGGAAACTACAATGAGTTCTTT. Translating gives CASSLDPAGNYNEFF.

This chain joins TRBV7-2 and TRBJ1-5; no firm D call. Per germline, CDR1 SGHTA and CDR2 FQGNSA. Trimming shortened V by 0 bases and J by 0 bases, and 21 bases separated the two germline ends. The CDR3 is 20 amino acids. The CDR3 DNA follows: TGTGCCAGCAGCTTAGCGGGAGGTCCCGCTACGCAGTATAGCAATCAGCCCCAGCATTTT. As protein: CASSLAGGPATQYSNQPQHF.

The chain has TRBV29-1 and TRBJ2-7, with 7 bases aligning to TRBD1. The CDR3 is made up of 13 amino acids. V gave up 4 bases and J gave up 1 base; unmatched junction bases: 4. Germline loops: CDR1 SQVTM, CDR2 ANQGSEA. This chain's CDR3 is CSVGRGQSYEQYF. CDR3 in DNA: TGCAGCGTTGGCAGGGGACAGTCCTACGAGCAGTACTTC.

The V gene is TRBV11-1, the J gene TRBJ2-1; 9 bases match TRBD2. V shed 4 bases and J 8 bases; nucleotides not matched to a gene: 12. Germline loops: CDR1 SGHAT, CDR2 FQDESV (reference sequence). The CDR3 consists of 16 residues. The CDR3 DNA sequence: TGTGCCAGCAGCTCACAGGGCAGCGGGGGGAGCGATGAGCAGTTCTTC. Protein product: CASSSQGSGGSDEQFF. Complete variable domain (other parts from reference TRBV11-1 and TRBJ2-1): EAEVAQSPRYKITEKSQAVAFWCDPISGHATLYWYRQILGQGPELLVQFQDESVVDDSQLPKDRFSAERLKGVDSTLKIQPAELGDSAMYLCASSSQGSGGSDEQFFGPGTRLTVL.

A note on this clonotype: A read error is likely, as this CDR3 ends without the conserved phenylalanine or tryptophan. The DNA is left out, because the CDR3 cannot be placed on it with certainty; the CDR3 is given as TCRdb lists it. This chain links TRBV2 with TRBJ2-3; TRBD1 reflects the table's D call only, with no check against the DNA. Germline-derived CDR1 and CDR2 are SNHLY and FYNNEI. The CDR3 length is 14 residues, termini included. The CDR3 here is CASSLGGDPCTVLL.

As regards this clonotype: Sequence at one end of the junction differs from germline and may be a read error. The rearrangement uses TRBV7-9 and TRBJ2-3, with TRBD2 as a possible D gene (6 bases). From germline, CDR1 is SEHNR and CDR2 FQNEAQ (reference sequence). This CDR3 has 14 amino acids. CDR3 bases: TGTGCCAGCAGCTTAGTACGCGGGGCCCAGTTTTTTGGTTTT. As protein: CASSLVRGAQFFGF.

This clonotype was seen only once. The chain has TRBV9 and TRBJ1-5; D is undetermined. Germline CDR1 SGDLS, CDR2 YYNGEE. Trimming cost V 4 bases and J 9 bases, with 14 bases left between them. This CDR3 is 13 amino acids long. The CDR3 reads CASSHRSDTPQHF. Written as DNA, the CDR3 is TGTGCCAGCAGCCATAGATCAGATACGCCCCAGCATTTT. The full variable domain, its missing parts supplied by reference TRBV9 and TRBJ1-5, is DSGVTQTPKHLITATGQRVTLRCSPRSGDLSVYWYQQSLDQGLQFLIQYYNGEERAKGNILERFSAQQFPDLHSELNLSSLELGDSALYFCASSHRSDTPQHFGDGTRLSIL.

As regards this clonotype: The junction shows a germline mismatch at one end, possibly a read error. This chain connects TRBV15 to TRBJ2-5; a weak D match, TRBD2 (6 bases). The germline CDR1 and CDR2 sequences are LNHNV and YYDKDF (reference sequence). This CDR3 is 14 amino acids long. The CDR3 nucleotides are TGTGCCACCAGTACAGGCAGCGGGCAAGCGACCCAGTACTTC. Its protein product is CATSTGSGQATQYF.

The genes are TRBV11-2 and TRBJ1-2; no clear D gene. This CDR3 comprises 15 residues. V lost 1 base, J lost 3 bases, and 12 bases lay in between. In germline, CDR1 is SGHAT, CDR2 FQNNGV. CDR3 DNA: TGTGCCAGCAGCTTAGGGGCGAGCGCCGACTATGGCTACACCTTC. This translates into CASSLGASADYGYTF.